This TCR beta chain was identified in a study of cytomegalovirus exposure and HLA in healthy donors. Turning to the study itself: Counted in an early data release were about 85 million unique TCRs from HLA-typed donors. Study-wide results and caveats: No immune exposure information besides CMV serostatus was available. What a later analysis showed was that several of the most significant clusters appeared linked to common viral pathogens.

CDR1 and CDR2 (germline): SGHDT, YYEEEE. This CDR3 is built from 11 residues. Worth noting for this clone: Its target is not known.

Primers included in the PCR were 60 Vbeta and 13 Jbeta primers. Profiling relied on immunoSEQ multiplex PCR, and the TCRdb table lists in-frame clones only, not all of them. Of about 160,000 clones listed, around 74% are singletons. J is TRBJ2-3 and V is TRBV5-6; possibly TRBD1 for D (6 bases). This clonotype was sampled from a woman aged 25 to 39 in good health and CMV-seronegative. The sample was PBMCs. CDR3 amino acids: CEGGCTDTQYF. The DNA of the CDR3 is TGTGAAGGGGGTTGCACAGATACGCAGTATTTT.